This T cell receptor (beta chain) is from a study of T cells in Graves' hyperthyroidism and ophthalmopathy. General observations from the study: Blood shared most expanded thyroid clonotypes above 0.001. It was a median about 7.1 months before onset that the model predicted ophthalmopathy.

The CDR3 regions of TCR beta were amplified from RNA transcripts. TCR CDR3 regions were first amplified by RT-PCR with HTBI primers. TCRdb processed the multiplex PCR reads anew with MiXCR; each CDR3 protein has one entry. The table shows hundreds of thousands of distinct CDR3 sequences, with approximately 14% occurring only once. Patients affected by ophthalmopathy presented a Clinical Activity Score of at least 3, a NOSPECS grade of at least 4, and disease duration below 3 months. Isolation of PBMCs was performed on 9.5 to 10 ml fresh peripheral blood. This clonotype appeared many times. Its specificity is unknown. V shed 8 bases and J shed 1 base, with 12 bases lying between them. The CDR3 is made up of 13 amino acids. Germline assignment: CDR1 MNHEY and CDR2 SMNVEV (reference sequence).

The chain uses TRBV27 and TRBJ2-7; D perhaps matches TRBD1 (5 bases). The sequenced sample consisted of blood. The clonotype comes from a woman aged 40 to 49 with Graves' ophthalmopathy. The CDR3 is CASRPQGSYEQYF. In DNA form, the CDR3 reads TGTGCCAGCCGTCCTCAGGGATCCTACGAGCAGTACTTC.